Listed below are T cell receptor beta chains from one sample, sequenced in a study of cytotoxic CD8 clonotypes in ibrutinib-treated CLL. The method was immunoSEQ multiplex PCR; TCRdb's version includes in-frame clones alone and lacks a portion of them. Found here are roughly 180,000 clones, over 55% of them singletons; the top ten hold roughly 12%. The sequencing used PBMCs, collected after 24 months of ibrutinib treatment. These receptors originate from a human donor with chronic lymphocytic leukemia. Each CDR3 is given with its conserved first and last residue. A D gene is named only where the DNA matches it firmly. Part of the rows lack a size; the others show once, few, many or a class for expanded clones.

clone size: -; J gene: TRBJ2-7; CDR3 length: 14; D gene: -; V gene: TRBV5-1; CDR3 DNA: TGCGCCAGCAGCTTGGCAGGGAGCTCCTACGAGCAGTACTTC; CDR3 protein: CASSLAGSSYEQYF
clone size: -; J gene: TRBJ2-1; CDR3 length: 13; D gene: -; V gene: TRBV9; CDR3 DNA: TGTGCCAGCAGCGGGGGTCTTGGCAATGAGCAGTTCTTC; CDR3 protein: CASSGGLGNEQFF
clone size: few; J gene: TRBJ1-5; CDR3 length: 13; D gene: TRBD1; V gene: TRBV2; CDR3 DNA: TGTGCCGCGGGGACAGGGTTACATCAGCCCCAGCATTTT; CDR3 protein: CAAGTGLHQPQHF
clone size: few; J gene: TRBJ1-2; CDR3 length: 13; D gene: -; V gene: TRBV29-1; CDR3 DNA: TGCAGCGTTGAGGTTGGATCAAACTATGGCTACACCTTC; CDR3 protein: CSVEVGSNYGYTF
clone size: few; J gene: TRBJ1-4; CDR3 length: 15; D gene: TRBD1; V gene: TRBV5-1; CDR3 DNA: TGCGCCAGCAGCCTTTCGACAGGGACTAATGAAAAACTGTTTTTT; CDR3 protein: CASSLSTGTNEKLFF
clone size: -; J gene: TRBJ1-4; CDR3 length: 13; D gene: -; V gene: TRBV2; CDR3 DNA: TGTGCCAGCATGGTACAGCTTAAAGAAAAACTGTTTTTT; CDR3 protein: CASMVQLKEKLFF
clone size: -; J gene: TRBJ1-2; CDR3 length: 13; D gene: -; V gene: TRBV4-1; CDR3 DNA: TGCGCCAGCAGCCCCCAGGGCGGTAGGGGCTACACCTTC; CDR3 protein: CASSPQGGRGYTF
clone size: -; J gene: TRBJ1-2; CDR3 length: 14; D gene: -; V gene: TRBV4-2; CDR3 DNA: TGTGCCAGCAGCCAGGAGACAGACGTTTATGGCTACACCTTC; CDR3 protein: CASSQETDVYGYTF
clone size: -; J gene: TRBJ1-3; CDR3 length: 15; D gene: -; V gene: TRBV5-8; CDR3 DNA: TGTGCCAGCAGCTTGGAGGAAAGCTCTGGAAACACCATATATTTT; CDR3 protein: CASSLEESSGNTIYF
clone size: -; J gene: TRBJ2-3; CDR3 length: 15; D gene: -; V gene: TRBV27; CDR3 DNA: TGTGCCAGCAGTTTAGTGGGGGGACTCACAGATACGCAGTATTTT; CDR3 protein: CASSLVGGLTDTQYF
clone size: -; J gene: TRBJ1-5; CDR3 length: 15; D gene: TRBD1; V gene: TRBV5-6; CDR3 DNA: TGTGCCAGCAGCTTGGTAGGGACAGGGAGTCAGCCCCAGCATTTT; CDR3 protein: CASSLVGTGSQPQHF
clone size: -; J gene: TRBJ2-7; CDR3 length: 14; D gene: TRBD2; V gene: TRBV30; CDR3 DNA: TGTGCCTGGAGTTTAGCGGGAGTGCTCTACGAGCAGTACTTC; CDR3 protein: CAWSLAGVLYEQYF
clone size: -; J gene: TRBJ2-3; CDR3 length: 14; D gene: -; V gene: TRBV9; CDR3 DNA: TGTGCCAGCAGCCCGCACTCTATAGCGGATACGCAGTATTTT; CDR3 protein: CASSPHSIADTQYF
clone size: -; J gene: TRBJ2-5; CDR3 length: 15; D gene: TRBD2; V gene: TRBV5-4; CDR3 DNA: TGTGCCAGCAGCTTGCGGAGCGGGAGTGGAGAGACCCAGTACTTC; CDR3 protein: CASSLRSGSGETQYF
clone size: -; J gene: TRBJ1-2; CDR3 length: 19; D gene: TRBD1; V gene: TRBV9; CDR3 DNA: TGTGCCAGCAGCGCCGAGGAACGGCCCGGGACAGATACTAACTATGGCTACACCTTC; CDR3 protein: CASSAEERPGTDTNYGYTF
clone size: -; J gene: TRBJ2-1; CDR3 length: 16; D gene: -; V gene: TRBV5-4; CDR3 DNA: TGTGCCAGCAGCTCCCGGGGCCCCGCCACCTACAATGAGCAGTTCTTC; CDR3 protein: CASSSRGPATYNEQFF
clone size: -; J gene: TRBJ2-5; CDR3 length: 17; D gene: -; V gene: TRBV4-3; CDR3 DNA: TGCGCCAGCAGCCAAGAAATCCGAGGGAAGGGTCAAGAGACCCAGTACTTC; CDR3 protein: CASSQEIRGKGQETQYF
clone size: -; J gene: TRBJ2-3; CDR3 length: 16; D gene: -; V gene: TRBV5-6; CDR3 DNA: TGTGCCAGCAGCGAGATTACGGGGAGTTTGACAGATACGCAGTATTTT; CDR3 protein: CASSEITGSLTDTQYF
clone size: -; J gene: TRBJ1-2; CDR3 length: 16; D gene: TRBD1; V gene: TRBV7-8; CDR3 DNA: TGTGCCAGCAGCTCGCCGTACGGGACAGGGGACTATGGCTACACCTTC; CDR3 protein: CASSSPYGTGDYGYTF
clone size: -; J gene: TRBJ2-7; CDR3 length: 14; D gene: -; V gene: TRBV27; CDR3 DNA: TGTGCCAGCCAACTAACCGTTGGAACCTACGAGCAGTACTTC; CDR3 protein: CASQLTVGTYEQYF
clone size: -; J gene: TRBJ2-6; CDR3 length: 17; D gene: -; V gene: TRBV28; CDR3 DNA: TGTGCCACCGTAGTAGGACCGATGAGCTCTGGGGCCAACGTCCTGACTTTC; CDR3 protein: CATVVGPMSSGANVLTF
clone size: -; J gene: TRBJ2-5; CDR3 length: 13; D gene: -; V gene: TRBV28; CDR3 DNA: TGTGCCAGCAGCATCGCGGGGCAAGAGACCCAGTACTTC; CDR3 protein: CASSIAGQETQYF
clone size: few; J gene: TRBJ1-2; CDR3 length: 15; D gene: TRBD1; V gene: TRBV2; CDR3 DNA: TGTGCCAGCAGCGCCGACAGGGGGTCTGGCTATGGCTACACCTTC; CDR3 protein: CASSADRGSGYGYTF
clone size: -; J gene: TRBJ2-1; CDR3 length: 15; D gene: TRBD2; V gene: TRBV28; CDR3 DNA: TGTGCCAGCCGTGGGGGGCGGGAGGTCTACAATGAGCAGTTCTTC; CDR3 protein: CASRGGREVYNEQFF
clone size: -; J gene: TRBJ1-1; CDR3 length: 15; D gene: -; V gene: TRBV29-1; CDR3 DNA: TGCAGCGTTGAAGATTGGAGGGTTTTAAACACTGAAGCTTTCTTT; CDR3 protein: CSVEDWRVLNTEAFF
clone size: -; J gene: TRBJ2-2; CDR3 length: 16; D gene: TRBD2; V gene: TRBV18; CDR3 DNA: TGTGCCAGCTCACCACAACCAAAGGGACTATCCGGGGAGCTGTTTTTT; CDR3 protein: CASSPQPKGLSGELFF
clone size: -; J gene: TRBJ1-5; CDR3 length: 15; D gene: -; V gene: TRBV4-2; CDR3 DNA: TGTGCCAGCAGCCAAGATTGGGGCGGCAATCAGCCCCAGCATTTT; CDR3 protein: CASSQDWGGNQPQHF
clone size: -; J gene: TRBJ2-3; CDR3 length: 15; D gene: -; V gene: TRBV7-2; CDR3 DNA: TGTGCCAGCAGCTTAAATCGGCGCGGGTCAGATACGCAGTATTTT; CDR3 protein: CASSLNRRGSDTQYF
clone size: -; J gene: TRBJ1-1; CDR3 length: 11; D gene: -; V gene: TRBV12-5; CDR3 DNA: TGTGCTAGTGCCAAGAACACTGAAGCTTTCTTT; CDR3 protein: CASAKNTEAFF
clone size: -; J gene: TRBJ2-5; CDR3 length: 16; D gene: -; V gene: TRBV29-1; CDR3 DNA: TGCAGCGTTGAACATGTAGGCGACATCCGCCAAGAGACCCAGTACTTC; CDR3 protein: CSVEHVGDIRQETQYF
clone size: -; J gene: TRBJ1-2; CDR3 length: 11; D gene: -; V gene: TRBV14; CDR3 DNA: TGTGCCAGCAGTCCCGGTAATGGCTACACCTTC; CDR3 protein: CASSPGNGYTF
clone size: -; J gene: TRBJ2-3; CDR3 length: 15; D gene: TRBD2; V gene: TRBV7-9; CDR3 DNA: TGTGCCAGCAGCTTATCTAGCGGGACCGTAGATACGCAGTATTTT; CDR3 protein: CASSLSSGTVDTQYF
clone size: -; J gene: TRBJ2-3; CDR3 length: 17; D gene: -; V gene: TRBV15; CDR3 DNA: TGTGCCACCAGCAGAGATCATTTTGGCGACCGCACAGATACGCAGTATTTT; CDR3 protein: CATSRDHFGDRTDTQYF
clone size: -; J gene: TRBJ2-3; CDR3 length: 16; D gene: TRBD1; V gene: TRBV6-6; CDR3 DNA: TGTGCCAGCGGACAGCGACAGGGAACTAGCACAGATACGCAGTATTTT; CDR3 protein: CASGQRQGTSTDTQYF
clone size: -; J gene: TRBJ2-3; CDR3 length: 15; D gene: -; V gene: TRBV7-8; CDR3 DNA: TGTGCCAGCAGCTTTGGACACGCTAGCACAGATACGCAGTATTTT; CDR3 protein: CASSFGHASTDTQYF
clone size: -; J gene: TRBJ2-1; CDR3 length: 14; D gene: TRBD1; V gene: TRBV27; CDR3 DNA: TGTGCCAGCAACCGGGACAGGCATAACAATGAGCAGTTCTTC; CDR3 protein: CASNRDRHNNEQFF
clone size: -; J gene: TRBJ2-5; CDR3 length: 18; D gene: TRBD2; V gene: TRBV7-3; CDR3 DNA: TGTGCCAGCAGTAGTTCACCTCATAGCGGGAGGTACCAAGAGACCCAGTACTTC; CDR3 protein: CASSSSPHSGRYQETQYF
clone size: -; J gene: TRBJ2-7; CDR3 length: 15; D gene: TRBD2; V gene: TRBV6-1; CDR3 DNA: TGTGCCAGCAGTGCCGGACTAGCGGGAGCAATCGAGCAGTACTTC; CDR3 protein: CASSAGLAGAIEQYF
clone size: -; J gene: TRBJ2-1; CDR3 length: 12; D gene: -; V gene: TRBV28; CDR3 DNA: TGTGCCAGCAGTTTAGGACTACCAGAGCAGTTCTTC; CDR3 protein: CASSLGLPEQFF
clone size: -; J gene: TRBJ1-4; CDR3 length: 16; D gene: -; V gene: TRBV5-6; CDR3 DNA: TGTGCCAGCAGCTTGGTCAAGGGTTCCCGTAATGAAAAACTGTTTTTT; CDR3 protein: CASSLVKGSRNEKLFF
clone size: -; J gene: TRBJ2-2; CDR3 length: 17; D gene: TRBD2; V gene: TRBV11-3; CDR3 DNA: TGTGCCAGCAGCACCCCCAGGTCTAGCGGGAGTCCCGGGGAGCTGTTTTTT; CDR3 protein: CASSTPRSSGSPGELFF
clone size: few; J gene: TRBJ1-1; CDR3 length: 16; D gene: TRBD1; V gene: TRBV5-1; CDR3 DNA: TGCGCCAGCAGCCCCGGGACAGGGGGCGCAGGCACTGAAGCTTTCTTT; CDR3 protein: CASSPGTGGAGTEAFF
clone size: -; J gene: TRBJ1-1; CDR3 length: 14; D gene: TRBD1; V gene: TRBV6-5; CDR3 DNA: TGTGCCAGCAGTTACCCTGGACAGGGGGGGAAAGCTTTCTTT; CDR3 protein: CASSYPGQGGKAFF
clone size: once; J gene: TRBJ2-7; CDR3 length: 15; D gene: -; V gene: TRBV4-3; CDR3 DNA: TGCGCCAGCAGCCTGTCTTTGGACTTGGCCTACGAGCAGTACTTC; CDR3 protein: CASSLSLDLAYEQYF
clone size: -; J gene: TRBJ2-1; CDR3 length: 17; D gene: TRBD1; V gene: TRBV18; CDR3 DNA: TGTGCCAGCTCATTGCATACCGGGACAGGGGGGTTAGGTGAGCAGTTCTTC; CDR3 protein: CASSLHTGTGGLGEQFF
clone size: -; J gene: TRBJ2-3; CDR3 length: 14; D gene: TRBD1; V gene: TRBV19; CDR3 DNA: TGTGCCAGTAGTATTGAGGACAGGGTACATACGCAGTATTTT; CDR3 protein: CASSIEDRVHTQYF
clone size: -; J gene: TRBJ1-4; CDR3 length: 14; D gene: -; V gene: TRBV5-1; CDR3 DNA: -; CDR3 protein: CASSFGSGGEKLFF
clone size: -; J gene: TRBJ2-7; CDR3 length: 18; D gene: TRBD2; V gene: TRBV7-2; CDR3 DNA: TGTGCCAGCAGCTTACCCCCCCTTTCTAGCGGGGGGGTCGACGAGCAGTACTTC; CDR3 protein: CASSLPPLSSGGVDEQYF
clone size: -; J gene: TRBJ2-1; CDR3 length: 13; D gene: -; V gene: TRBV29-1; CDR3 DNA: TGCAGCGTTGTTCTAGCAATCTACAATGAGCAGTTCTTC; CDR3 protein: CSVVLAIYNEQFF
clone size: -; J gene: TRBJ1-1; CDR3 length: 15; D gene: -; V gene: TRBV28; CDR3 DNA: TGTGCCAGCAGTTTTTTGACAAGGGATGACACTGAAGCTTTCTTT; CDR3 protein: CASSFLTRDDTEAFF